This T cell receptor (beta chain) was captured by sequencing in a study of response to subunit inactivated influenza vaccine. The V and J ends lost 7 bases and 12 bases respectively, with 13 bases between them. Germline V CDR1 and CDR2: SQVTM, ANQGSEA. The CDR3 spans 10 residues. TCRdb independently ran MiXCR on the RT-PCR reads; one entry per CDR3 protein. The sample has roughly 570,000 distinct CDR3 sequences; 12% to 15% are singletons. The sample consisted of PBMCs from blood, taken less than 13 days after vaccination. The clonotype comes from a man in his forties or fifties who received an inactivated influenza vaccine. V and J are TRBV29-1 and TRBJ2-1; TRBD1 or TRBD2 may be the D gene (6 bases each). The CDR3, as DNA: TGCAGCGGAACCGGGGGCCCGCAGTTCTTC. It yields the protein CSGTGGPQFF.